A single sample gave rise to the 15 T cell receptor beta chains below, sequenced in a study of T cell responses to AZD1222 COVID-19 vaccine. Sequenced by immunoSEQ multiplex PCR; TCRdb stores in-frame clones only, minus some. Of some 25,000 clones listed, around 87% are singletons. This specimen consisted of peripheral blood, obtained 28 days after the second AZD1222 dose. Receptors were obtained from an adult who received the AZD1222 COVID-19 vaccine.

A single count supports this clone. The chain combines TRBV5-1 with TRBJ2-2; D gene uncertain. V gave up 0 bases and J gave up 0 bases, with 6 bases separating them. The CDR3 consists of 15 residues. Germline CDR1 reads SGHRS; CDR2 reads YFSETQ. CDR3 sequence: CASSLGESNTGELFF. For the CDR3, the DNA is TGCGCCAGCAGCTTGGGGGAATCGAACACCGGGGAGCTGTTTTTT.

The chain carries TRBV6-5 and TRBJ1-5; D possibly corresponds to TRBD1 (5 bases). Germline V lookup: CDR1 MNHEY, CDR2 SVGAGI. Trimming shortened V by 9 bases and J by 7 bases, and 16 bases separated the two germline ends. The CDR3 loop spans 13 amino acids. CDR3 in amino acids: CASRFRAVQPQHF. The DNA for the CDR3 is TGTGCCAGTCGATTCAGGGCTGTCCAGCCCCAGCATTTT.

The chain joins TRBV9 to TRBJ1-3, with no clear D. The V end was cut by 2 bases, the J end by 2 bases, with 8 bases between. The CDR3 loop spans 14 amino acids. Germline V CDR1 and CDR2: SGDLS, YYNGEE. CDR3 amino acids: CASSVTVTGNTIYF. The DNA for the CDR3 is TGTGCCAGCAGCGTCACGGTCACTGGAAACACCATATATTTT.

This clone was found once. V gene TRBV7-3 combines with J gene TRBJ2-7, with D possibly TRBD1 on 5 matching bases. Trimming stripped 5 bases from V and 5 bases from J, with 19 bases between. This CDR3 has 15 residues. Germline V gives CDR1 SGHTA, CDR2 FQGTGA. Here the CDR3 DNA reads TGTGCCAGCAGCCCGCAGGGTGGGCGAATAGACGAGCAGTACTTC. It is translated as CASSPQGGRIDEQYF.

The J gene is TRBJ1-2, the V gene TRBV11-1; 7 positions match TRBD1. The CDR3 has 13 residues. CDR1 is SGHAT, CDR2 FQDESV, per germline (reference sequence). V gave up 5 bases and J gave up 7 bases; unmatched junction bases: 7. For the CDR3, the DNA is TGTGCCAGCAGCCCAGACAGGGAAGGTGGCTACACCTTC. Encoded protein: CASSPDREGGYTF.

This chain joins TRBV3-1 (or the pseudogene TRBV3-2) and TRBJ1-1; D gene ambiguous. Germline loops: CDR1 LGHDT, CDR2 YNNKEL (reference sequence). Trimming cost V 0 bases and J 8 bases, with 7 bases left between them. This CDR3 is built from 12 residues. CDR3 loop: CASSQDVREAFF. As DNA, the CDR3 is TGTGCCAGCAGCCAAGACGTCAGAGAAGCTTTCTTT.

The J gene is TRBJ2-7, the V gene TRBV5-1; D is possibly TRBD1 or TRBD2 (5 bases each). This CDR3 spans 14 amino acids. With 3 bases removed from V and 4 bases from J, the gap between germline ends came to 14 bases. The germline gives CDR1 SGHRS, CDR2 YFSETQ. CDR3 region: CASSSGTVTYEQYF. Here the CDR3 DNA reads TGCGCCAGCAGCTCGGGGACCGTCACGTACGAGCAGTACTTC.

The CDR3 loop is CASSQDRGGPDTQYF. The CDR3 DNA is TGTGCCAGCAGCCAAGATCGGGGGGGCCCAGATACGCAGTATTTT. The chain links TRBV4-2 to TRBJ2-3, with 8 bases identical to TRBD2. The CDR3 runs to 15 residues. In germline, CDR1 is LGHNA, CDR2 YNFKEQ. J lost 4 bases, V lost 0 bases, and 3 bases had no gene match.

V usage is TRBV18 and J usage is TRBJ1-5; 7 bases line up with TRBD1. This CDR3 contains 15 residues. Per germline, CDR1 KGHSH and CDR2 LQKENI. V was pared by 3 bases and J by 3 bases, with 5 bases of the junction left unmatched. The CDR3 DNA sequence: TGTGCCAGCTCACCGACGGGACAGTTCAATCAGCCCCAGCATTTT. It specifies CASSPTGQFNQPQHF.

This chain joins TRBV28 and TRBJ2-5, with 8 bases matching TRBD2. V shed 6 bases and J 4 bases; nucleotides not matched to a gene: 10. The germline CDR1 and CDR2 sequences are MDHEN and SYDVKM. This CDR3 has 15 residues. CDR3 nucleotides: TGTGCCAGCAGCCCCGCGGGGGGTGCGGTAGAGACCCAGTACTTC. This sequence encodes CASSPAGGAVETQYF.

This chain links TRBV3-1 (or the pseudogene TRBV3-2) with TRBJ2-5, with TRBD2 matching over 10 bases. This CDR3 comprises 16 residues. With 4 bases clipped from V and 4 bases from J, the junction kept 9 bases outside the gene matches. Germline V gene lookup returns CDR1 LGHDT and CDR2 YNNKEL (reference sequence). CDR3: CASSPSGGAGRETQYF. The DNA for the CDR3 is TGTGCCAGCAGCCCCAGCGGGGGGGCCGGAAGAGAGACCCAGTACTTC.

The chain carries TRBV4-2 and TRBJ2-7; D unresolved. The CDR3 extends over 14 amino acids. Looked up from germline, CDR1 is LGHNA and CDR2 is YNFKEQ. V lost 6 bases and J 6 bases, leaving 18 bases between the germline ends. CDR3 in amino acids: CASSPGRAVGEQYF. The CDR3 region has the DNA TGTGCCAGCAGTCCCGGACGGGCAGTCGGCGAGCAGTACTTC.

The rearrangement joins TRBV30 to TRBJ1-6; 7 nucleotides line up with TRBD1. Trimming removed 8 bases from V and 8 bases from J; junction bases left unmatched: 6. The V gene's germline CDR1 is GTSNPN and CDR2 SVGIG (reference sequence). The CDR3 totals 12 residues. This CDR3 reads CAGRDSYSPLHF. CDR3 in DNA: TGTGCCGGCCGGGACAGCTATTCACCCCTCCACTTT.

The chain has TRBV7-9 and TRBJ1-2; 7 nucleotides line up with TRBD1. The CDR3 totals 12 residues. Trimming took 6 bases from V and 4 from J; bases not matched to a gene: 2. Germline CDR1 and CDR2: SEHNR and FQNEAQ (reference sequence). The CDR3 sequence: CASSRDSYGYTF. The DNA of the CDR3 is TGTGCCAGCAGTAGGGACAGCTATGGCTACACCTTC. The full variable domain, with the rest looked up from reference TRBV7-9 and TRBJ1-2, is DTGVSQNPRHKITKRGQNVTFRCDPISEHNRLYWYRQTLGQGPEFLTYFQNEAQLEKSRLLSDRFSAERPKGSFSTLEIQRTEQGDSAMYLCASSRDSYGYTFGSGTRLTVV.

CDR3: CASSQRDKVYEQYF. DNA for the CDR3: TGCGCCAGCAGCCAGAGGGACAAGGTATACGAGCAGTACTTC. The rearrangement joins TRBV4-1 to TRBJ2-7; D possibly corresponds to TRBD1 (6 bases). The CDR3 length is 14 residues. The ends were cut back, 3 bases at V and 4 bases at J, with 13 bases in the middle. The germline gives CDR1 MGHRA, CDR2 YSYEKL.